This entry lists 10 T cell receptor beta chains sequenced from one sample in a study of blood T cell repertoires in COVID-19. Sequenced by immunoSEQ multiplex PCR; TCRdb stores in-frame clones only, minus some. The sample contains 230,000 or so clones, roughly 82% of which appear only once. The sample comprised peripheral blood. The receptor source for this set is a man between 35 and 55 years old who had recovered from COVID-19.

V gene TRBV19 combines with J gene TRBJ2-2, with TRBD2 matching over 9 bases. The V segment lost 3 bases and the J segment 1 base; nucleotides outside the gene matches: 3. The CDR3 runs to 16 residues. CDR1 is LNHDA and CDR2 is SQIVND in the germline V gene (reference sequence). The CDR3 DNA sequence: TGTGCCAGTAGTATGACTAGCGGCCTGAACACCGGGGAGCTGTTTTTT. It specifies CASSMTSGLNTGELFF. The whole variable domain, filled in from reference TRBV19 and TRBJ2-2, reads DGGITQSPKYLFRKEGQNVTLSCEQNLNHDAMYWYRQDPGQGLRLIYYSQIVNDFQKGDIAEGYSVSREKKESFPLTVTSAQKNPTAFYLCASSMTSGLNTGELFFGEGSRLTVL.

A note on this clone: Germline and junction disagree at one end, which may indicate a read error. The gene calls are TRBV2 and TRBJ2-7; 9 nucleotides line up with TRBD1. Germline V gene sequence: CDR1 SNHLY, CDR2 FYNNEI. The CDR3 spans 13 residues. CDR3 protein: CASSADYGQGTAF. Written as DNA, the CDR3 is TGTGCCAGCAGCGCCGACTATGGACAGGGGACTGCTTTC.

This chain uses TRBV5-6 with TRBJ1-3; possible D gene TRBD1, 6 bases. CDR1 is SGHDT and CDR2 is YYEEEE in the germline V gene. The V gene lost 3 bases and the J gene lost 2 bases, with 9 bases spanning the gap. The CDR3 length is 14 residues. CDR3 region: CASSSRTAGNTIYF. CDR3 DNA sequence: TGTGCCAGCAGCTCACGGACAGCTGGAAACACCATATATTTT.

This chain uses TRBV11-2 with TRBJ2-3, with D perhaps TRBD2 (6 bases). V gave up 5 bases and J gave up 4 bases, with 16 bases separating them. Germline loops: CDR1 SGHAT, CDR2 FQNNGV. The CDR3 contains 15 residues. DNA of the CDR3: TGTGCCAGCAGCAAAGGGACCTCGGGGGCAGATACGCAGTATTTT. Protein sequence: CASSKGTSGADTQYF.

The CDR3 loop is CASSLVRTSDGTGELFF. CDR3 nucleotides: TGTGCCAGCAGTTTGGTTAGGACTAGCGATGGGACCGGGGAGCTGTTTTTT. V and J are TRBV27 and TRBJ2-2; the match to TRBD2 covers 9 bases. Germline V CDR1 and CDR2: MNHEY, SMNVEV (reference sequence). J was trimmed by 5 bases and V by 3 bases; bases with no gene match: 10. This CDR3 is built from 17 residues.

CDR3 in DNA: TGTGCCAGCAGCTTGTCAATCACGGCAGGGAGCACAGATACGCAGTATTTT. Its translation: CASSLSITAGSTDTQYF. The V gene is TRBV5-4, the J gene TRBJ2-3, with D possibly matching TRBD1 (5 bases). Trimming removed 1 base at V and 0 bases at J, with 15 bases between. The CDR3 runs to 17 residues. Germline CDR1 reads SGHNT; CDR2 reads YYREEE (reference sequence).

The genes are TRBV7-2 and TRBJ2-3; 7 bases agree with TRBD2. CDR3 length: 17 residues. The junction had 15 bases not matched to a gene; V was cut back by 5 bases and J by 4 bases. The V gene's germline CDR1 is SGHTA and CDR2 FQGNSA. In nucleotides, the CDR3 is TGTGCCAGCAGCCAGATCACGGGAGGCTATAGCCCAGATACGCAGTATTTT. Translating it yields CASSQITGGYSPDTQYF.

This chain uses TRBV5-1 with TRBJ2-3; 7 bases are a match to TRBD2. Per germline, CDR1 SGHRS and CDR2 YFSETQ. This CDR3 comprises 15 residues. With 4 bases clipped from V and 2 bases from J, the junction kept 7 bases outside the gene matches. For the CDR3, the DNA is TGCGCCAGCAGCCCTAGCGGAGATATCACAGATACGCAGTATTTT. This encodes CASSPSGDITDTQYF. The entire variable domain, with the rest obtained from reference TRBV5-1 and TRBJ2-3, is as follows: KAGVTQTPRYLIKTRGQQVTLSCSPISGHRSVSWYQQTPGQGLQFLFEYFSETQRNKGNFPGRFSGRQFSNSRSEMNVSTLELGDSALYLCASSPSGDITDTQYFGPGTRLTVL.

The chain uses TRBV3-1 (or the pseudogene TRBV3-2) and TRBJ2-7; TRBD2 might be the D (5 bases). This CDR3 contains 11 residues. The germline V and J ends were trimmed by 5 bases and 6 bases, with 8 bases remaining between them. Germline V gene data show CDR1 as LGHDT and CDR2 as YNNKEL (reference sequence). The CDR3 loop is CASSGRTEQYF. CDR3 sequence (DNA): TGTGCCAGCAGCGGGAGAACCGAGCAGTACTTC.

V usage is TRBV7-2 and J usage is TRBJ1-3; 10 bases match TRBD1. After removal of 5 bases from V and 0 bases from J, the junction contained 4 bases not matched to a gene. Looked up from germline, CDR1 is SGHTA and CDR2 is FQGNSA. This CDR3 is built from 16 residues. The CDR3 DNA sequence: TGTGCCAGCAGCGGCCGACAGGGGGCCTCTGGAAACACCATATATTTT. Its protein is CASSGRQGASGNTIYF.